This T cell receptor beta chain was profiled in a study of CXCR3-negative and CXCR3-positive naive CD8 T cells. About this clonotype: Its specificity is not known.

Whole-study findings and limits: Fresh PBMCs went into most assays, and CXCR3 expression partly declined after cryopreservation. Both naive subsets showed comparably high diversity, and memory CD8+ cells showed much lower diversity. Comparison of naive cells showed more hydrophobic TRB CDR3s in CXCR3-positive than in CXCR3-negative naive cells.

Carrying UMI labels, the TRB cDNA libraries were prepared through 5' RACE. TCRdb re-called the 5' RACE reads; every CDR3 protein appears as one record, without DNA. This listing includes 100,000 to 150,000 distinct CDR3 sequences. Each CD8+ T cell subset was sorted in triplicate, around 300,000 cells each. Naive CD8+ T cells displayed a CD45RO-CCR7+CD27+CD95- phenotype. The sequencing sample was made of naive CXCR3+ CD8+ T cells from blood. Subset indicated: CD45RO-CCR7+CD27+CD95- naive CD8+ T cells expressing CXCR3 (TNR3+). The clonotype comes from a human donor in good health. Some clones in this sample may be carry-over from other donors' samples.

Here the CDR3 reads CASSLRTAQTREQYF. The chain joins TRBV3-1 to TRBJ2-7; the D gene TCRdb calls, TRBD2, cannot be checked with no DNA. Germline CDR1 LGHDT, CDR2 YNNKEL (reference sequence). This CDR3 contains 15 residues.